These 24 T cell receptor beta chains were all obtained from the same sample, sequenced in a study of blood T cell repertoires in COVID-19. Libraries were prepared by immunoSEQ multiplex PCR; TCRdb keeps only in-frame clonotypes and omits some of them. The sample lists approximately 110,000 clones; around 81% were seen once. Sequencing was done on a sample of peripheral blood. All receptors come from an older man with acute or convalescent COVID-19.

This clone was picked up a small number of times. This chain connects TRBV5-1 to TRBJ2-2, with D perhaps TRBD1 (5 bases). The V end lost 6 bases, the J end lost 0 bases, and 9 bases lay between the germline ends. The germline V gene encodes CDR1 SGHRS and CDR2 YFSETQ. The CDR3 spans 14 residues. The CDR3 reads CASTQGTNTGELFF. The CDR3 nucleotides are TGCGCCAGCACCCAGGGCACGAACACCGGGGAGCTGTTTTTT. Combining the CDR3 with reference TRBV5-1 and TRBJ2-2 gives the whole variable domain KAGVTQTPRYLIKTRGQQVTLSCSPISGHRSVSWYQQTPGQGLQFLFEYFSETQRNKGNFPGRFSGRQFSNSRSEMNVSTLELGDSALYLCASTQGTNTGELFFGEGSRLTVL.

This chain joins TRBV2 and TRBJ2-2; TRBD1 agrees at 8 bases. The V gene end was trimmed by 5 bases and the J gene end by 7 bases; junction bases not matched to a gene: 3. The CDR3 covers 13 residues. The germline gives CDR1 SNHLY, CDR2 FYNNEI. This chain's CDR3 is CASSRQGIGELFF. The CDR3 DNA is TGTGCCAGCAGTAGACAGGGGATCGGGGAGCTGTTTTTT.

This clone has only a few counts. V and J are TRBV3-1 (or the pseudogene TRBV3-2) and TRBJ1-5, with TRBD1 as a possible D gene (5 bases). The V end was cut by 3 bases, the J end by 6 bases, with 12 bases between. Germline CDR1 is LGHDT and CDR2 is YNNKEL (reference sequence). This CDR3 region has 14 residues. CDR3 sequence reads: CASSQWGVRQPQHF. CDR3 nucleotide sequence: TGTGCCAGCAGCCAGTGGGGGGTTCGTCAGCCCCAGCATTTT.

The chain recombines TRBV7-3 with TRBJ2-2, with 8 bases lining up with TRBD2. The CDR3 totals 17 residues. Germline CDR1 reads SGHTA; CDR2 reads FQGTGA. V shed 4 bases, J shed 5 bases, and the junction held 12 bases outside the gene matches. CDR3 nucleotide sequence: TGTGCCAGCAGCTCTCGAGCGGGGGCGGGAGTGACCGGGGAGCTGTTTTTT. This encodes CASSSRAGAGVTGELFF.

The chain is built from TRBV29-1 and TRBJ1-1; D is unresolved. There are 14 residues in the CDR3. Germline CDR1 is SQVTM and CDR2 is ANQGSEA. V dropped 4 bases and J dropped 3 bases, with 15 bases sitting between them. The CDR3 sequence: CSVAVSAGDTEAFF. DNA for the CDR3: TGCAGCGTTGCGGTTTCGGCGGGAGACACTGAAGCTTTCTTT.

The chain combines TRBV7-2 with TRBJ2-2; 8 positions match TRBD1. After removal of 5 bases from V and 6 bases from J, the junction contained 8 bases not matched to a gene. Germline V CDR1 and CDR2: SGHTA, FQGNSA. The CDR3 contains 15 residues. Here the CDR3 DNA reads TGTGCCAGCAGCACCAGGACAGGGTCCGCCGGGGAGCTGTTTTTT. It encodes CASSTRTGSAGELFF.

The chain links TRBV4-1 to TRBJ2-3; D is possibly TRBD2 (6 bases). Trimming removed 0 bases at V and 3 bases at J, with 7 bases between. The CDR3 length is 14 residues. The germline gives CDR1 MGHRA, CDR2 YSYEKL. CDR3: CASSQDAGTDTQYF. DNA for the CDR3: TGCGCCAGCAGCCAAGATGCGGGGACAGATACGCAGTATTTT.

V and J are TRBV20-1 and TRBJ2-3, with D tentatively TRBD2 (5 bases). CDR3 size: 11 residues. V was shortened by 5 bases and J by 5 bases, with 8 bases between the two germline ends. Germline assignment: CDR1 DFQATT and CDR2 SNEGSKA (reference sequence). CDR3 nucleotide sequence: TGCAGTGCTCCACGGGGAGATACGCAGTATTTT. Translating gives CSAPRGDTQYF.

The gene calls are TRBV6-5 and TRBJ1-1, with a possible D match to TRBD1 (5 bases). Germline CDR1 reads MNHEY; CDR2 reads SVGAGI. The CDR3 length is 15 residues. The V and J ends lost 6 bases and 0 bases respectively, with 14 bases between them. CDR3 residues: CASSITGLLNTEAFF. In DNA, the CDR3 is TGTGCCAGCAGCATCACGGGACTGCTGAACACTGAAGCTTTCTTT.

This rearrangement joins TRBV2 to TRBJ2-2; 14 bases fit TRBD2. The CDR3 is 22 residues long. With 2 bases clipped from V and 3 bases from J, the junction kept 17 bases outside the gene matches. Per the germline V gene, CDR1 is SNHLY and CDR2 is FYNNEI. CDR3 sequence: CASSEMFAGTGTSGRDTGELFF. The CDR3 DNA sequence: TGTGCCAGCAGTGAAATGTTTGCCGGGACCGGGACTAGCGGGAGAGACACCGGGGAGCTGTTTTTT.

The genes are TRBV14 and TRBJ2-1, with a possible D match to TRBD1 (5 bases). CDR1 SGHDN and CDR2 FVKESK come from the germline V gene. This CDR3 is 13 amino acids long. Trimming removed 5 bases at V and 10 bases at J, with 15 bases between. CDR3 in DNA: TGTGCCAGCAGCTCAGGGCAGGGCGCAGAGCAGTTCTTC. This gives the protein CASSSGQGAEQFF.

This clone was seen a few times. The rearrangement joins TRBV18 to TRBJ2-1, with D possibly matching TRBD1 (5 bases). The CDR3 length is 15 residues. Trimming pared 0 bases from V and 8 bases from J, leaving 14 bases between. The germline CDR1 and CDR2 sequences are KGHSH and LQKENI. CDR3 nucleotide sequence: TGTGCCAGCTCACCACCGAGTAAGGGGCGCGATGAGCAGTTCTTC. It is translated as CASSPPSKGRDEQFF.

This clone has just a few counts. The chain has TRBV28 and TRBJ1-2; the match to TRBD1 covers 7 bases. In germline, CDR1 is MDHEN, CDR2 SYDVKM. V trimming: 5 bases; J trimming: 4 bases; junction bases outside the gene matches: 4. This CDR3 is built from 13 residues. The CDR3: CASSEQGPYGYTF. CDR3 bases: TGTGCCAGCAGTGAACAGGGGCCCTATGGCTACACCTTC.

The rearrangement joins TRBV5-1 to TRBJ2-2; TRBD1 agrees at 8 bases. Germline V gene data show CDR1 as SGHRS and CDR2 as YFSETQ. Unmatched junction bases numbered 6, after V lost 0 bases and J lost 5 bases. This CDR3 region has 16 residues. The CDR3 sequence is CASSLGPGGLTGELFF. As DNA, the CDR3 is TGCGCCAGCAGCTTGGGGCCAGGGGGCTTAACCGGGGAGCTGTTTTTT.

The rearrangement links TRBV19 to TRBJ1-5; 9 bases map to TRBD1. The CDR3 has 15 amino acids. V lost 1 base, J lost 7 bases, and 5 bases stayed unmatched. Germline lookup yields CDR1 LNHDA and CDR2 SQIVND (reference sequence). In nucleotides, the CDR3 is TGTGCCAGTAGTATAGTTTGGGACAGGGCCCAGCCCCAGCATTTT. This gives the protein CASSIVWDRAQPQHF.

The gene calls are TRBV5-4 and TRBJ2-1, with unresolved D. Germline loops: CDR1 SGHNT, CDR2 YYREEE (reference sequence). This CDR3 has 16 residues. V lost 0 bases and J lost 0, with 10 bases in between. The CDR3 is CASSLGGGYSYNEQFF. In DNA, the CDR3 is TGTGCCAGCAGCTTGGGAGGTGGATACTCCTACAATGAGCAGTTCTTC.

In its sample, this clone was seen once. This rearrangement joins TRBV7-3 to TRBJ1-6; D gene unclear. Germline V gene data show CDR1 as SGHTA and CDR2 as FQGTGA. This CDR3 region has 13 residues. Trimming removed 2 bases at V and 8 bases at J, with 7 bases between. The CDR3: CASSLEPYSPLHF. In DNA, the CDR3 is TGTGCCAGCAGCTTAGAGCCCTATTCACCCCTCCACTTT.

The chain combines TRBV9 with TRBJ2-1, with 8 bases that match TRBD2. Germline CDR1 SGDLS, CDR2 YYNGEE. V lost 8 bases and J lost 3; bases outside the gene matches: 7. The CDR3 totals 14 residues. The DNA for the CDR3 is TGTGCCAGTTCTCAAGCGGGAGACTACAATGAGCAGTTCTTC. Amino acid sequence: CASSQAGDYNEQFF.

The chain carries TRBV7-2 and TRBJ2-7; 7 bases are a match to TRBD2. Germline V lookup: CDR1 SGHTA, CDR2 FQGNSA. Unmatched junction bases numbered 0, after V lost 4 bases and J lost 0 bases. The CDR3 contains 13 residues. The CDR3 spells CASSWEGSYEQYF. The CDR3 region has the DNA TGTGCCAGCAGCTGGGAGGGCTCCTACGAGCAGTACTTC.

J is TRBJ2-5 and V is TRBV5-1, with 8 positions matching TRBD1. The ends lost 5 bases at V and 5 bases at J; junction bases unmatched: 8. Germline V gene data show CDR1 as SGHRS and CDR2 as YFSETQ. The CDR3 has 14 amino acids. CDR3 sequence (DNA): TGCGCCAGCAGTTGGCAGGGGGCCCGGGAGACCCAGTACTTC. Translation gives CASSWQGARETQYF.

V is TRBV6-5 and J is TRBJ2-1, with 9 bases that match TRBD2. V gave up 10 bases and J gave up 4 bases; unmatched junction bases: 5. The CDR3 contains 13 residues. CDR1 and CDR2 (germline): MNHEY, SVGAGI. The CDR3 sequence: CATAGGAYNEQFF. CDR3 DNA: TGTGCCACCGCGGGAGGGGCATACAATGAGCAGTTCTTC.

The CDR3 loop reads CASSQDRDGYTF. DNA for the CDR3: TGTGCCAGCAGCCAAGACAGGGACGGCTACACCTTC. The gene calls are TRBV5-4 and TRBJ1-2; the match to TRBD1 covers 7 bases. The CDR3 consists of 12 residues. V lost 4 bases, J lost 8 bases, and 5 bases stayed unmatched. Germline V gene lookup returns CDR1 SGHNT and CDR2 YYREEE (reference sequence).

This clone is a singleton in its sample. The chain links TRBV28 to TRBJ1-3; the match to TRBD1 covers 11 bases. The V gene's germline CDR1 is MDHEN and CDR2 SYDVKM. The CDR3 loop spans 15 amino acids. Trimming at V came to 5 bases and at J to 7 bases, leaving 7 bases not matched to a gene. CDR3 in amino acids: CASSGPGQGENTIYF. The CDR3 DNA follows: TGTGCCAGCAGTGGCCCGGGACAGGGGGAGAACACCATATATTTT.

The chain recombines TRBV5-8 with TRBJ2-7; D might be TRBD1 (6 bases). CDR3 length: 14 amino acids. Germline V gene data show CDR1 as SGHTS and CDR2 as YDEGEE. Trimming removed 2 bases at V and 3 bases at J, with 12 bases between. Here the CDR3 DNA reads TGTGCCAGCAGCTTTTTGCAGGGGCTCTACGAGCAGTACTTC. Protein product: CASSFLQGLYEQYF.